Below, 21 T cell receptor beta chains from the same sample are listed, as sequenced in a study of blood T cell repertoires in COVID-19. TCRdb's table, derived via immunoSEQ multiplex PCR, lists solely in-frame clones and lacks some. Of around 50,000 clones in the sample, 75% to 90% were seen once. Material for sequencing was peripheral blood. The source is a human donor in a cohort sampled during active COVID-19.

This clone was picked up a small number of times. Its ends do not fully match the called genes, so a read error is possible. This chain uses TRBV5-6 with TRBJ1-4; D is undetermined. The germline CDR1 and CDR2 sequences are SGHDT and YYEEEE. The CDR3 consists of 15 residues. The CDR3 sequence: CASSLRRVIRSKEAF. The CDR3 DNA follows: TGTGCCAGCAGCTTAAGGAGGGTTATTCGCTCTAAGGAGGCCTTT. Combining the CDR3 with reference TRBV5-6 and TRBJ1-4 gives the whole variable domain DAGVTQSPTHLIKTRGQQVTLRCSPKSGHDTVSWYQQALGQGPQFIFQYYEEEERQRGNFPDRFSGHQFPNYSSELNVNALLLGDSALYLCASSLRRVIRSKEAFGSGTQLSVL.

The chain has TRBV15 and TRBJ1-2, with D unclear. V was shortened by 1 base and J by 6 bases, with 12 bases between the two germline ends. There are 14 residues in the CDR3. Germline V CDR1 and CDR2: LNHNV, YYDKDF (reference sequence). CDR3 nucleotide sequence: TGTGCCACCAGCAGAGCCGACAATTCTGATGGCTACACCTTC. This sequence encodes CATSRADNSDGYTF.

This clone came up a few times. The chain carries TRBV7-2 and TRBJ2-7, with TRBD2 as a possible D gene (6 bases). Germline loops: CDR1 SGHTA, CDR2 FQGNSA. V gave up 7 bases and J gave up 6 bases, with 19 bases separating them. This CDR3 is 14 amino acids long. Here the CDR3 DNA reads TGTGCCAGCAAGCCGAGACTAGATATCGCCGAGCAGTACTTC. Translating it yields CASKPRLDIAEQYF.

The chain uses TRBV12-3 or TRBV12-4 and TRBJ1-1, with unresolved D. The CDR3 contains 13 residues. Trimming took off 2 bases at V and 2 bases at J, with 6 bases between the two ends. CDR3 coding DNA: TGTGCCAGCAGTTTATTGTCTAACACTGAAGCTTTCTTT. Translated: CASSLLSNTEAFF.

This sequence joins TRBV2 and TRBJ2-1; tentative D call: TRBD1 (5 bases). The CDR3 is made up of 16 amino acids. Germline CDR1 and CDR2: SNHLY and FYNNEI. V was trimmed by 0 bases and J by 2 bases, leaving 11 bases between them. CDR3 loop: CASSEASWGPYNEQFF. Written as DNA, the CDR3 is TGTGCCAGCAGTGAAGCGAGCTGGGGCCCCTACAATGAGCAGTTCTTC. Based on the CDR3 plus reference TRBV2 and TRBJ2-1, the full variable domain is EPEVTQTPSHQVTQMGQEVILRCVPISNHLYFYWYRQILGQKVEFLVSFYNNEISEKSEIFDDQFSVERPDGSNFTLKIRSTKLEDSAMYFCASSEASWGPYNEQFFGPGTRLTVL.

This clone occurred once. The V call is TRBV7-2, the J call TRBJ1-2, with 12 bases fitting TRBD1. CDR1 SGHTA and CDR2 FQGNSA come from the germline V gene. The junction had 6 bases not matched to a gene; V was cut back by 5 bases and J by 8 bases. The CDR3 extends over 14 amino acids. The CDR3 DNA sequence: TGTGCCAGCAGCCTGGGACAGGGGGCGGAGGGCTACACCTTC. Translated: CASSLGQGAEGYTF.

With respect to this clone: Other DNA sequences in the same sample also yield this CDR3. The CDR3 sequence: CASSQVDLSSYNEQFF. The CDR3 nucleotides are TGCGCCAGCAGCCAAGTGGACTTAAGCTCCTACAATGAGCAGTTCTTC. The chain combines TRBV4-1 with TRBJ2-1, with D tentatively TRBD2 (5 bases). V was clipped by 1 base and J by 0 bases, with 10 bases between them. CDR3 length: 16 residues. Germline values: CDR1 MGHRA, CDR2 YSYEKL.

This clone was counted a few times. The chain is built from TRBV5-4 and TRBJ1-4; 9 bases line up with TRBD1. The length of the CDR3 is 14 residues. CDR1 SGHNT and CDR2 YYREEE come from the germline V gene (reference sequence). Unmatched junction bases numbered 4, after V lost 3 bases and J lost 7 bases. CDR3 nucleotide sequence: TGTGCCAGCAGCTCACAGGGGGCGTCTGAAAAACTGTTTTTT. Translating gives CASSSQGASEKLFF. The full variable domain, rest sourced from reference TRBV5-4 and TRBJ1-4, is ETGVTQSPTHLIKTRGQQVTLRCSSQSGHNTVSWYQQALGQGPQFIFQYYREEENGRGNFPPRFSGLQFPNYSSELNVNALELDDSALYLCASSSQGASEKLFFGSGTQLSVL.

V and J are TRBV15 and TRBJ2-2; 11 bases agree with TRBD1. The CDR3 contains 16 residues. In germline, CDR1 is LNHNV, CDR2 YYDKDF (reference sequence). With V trimmed by 3 bases and J by 6 bases, 6 bases remained unmatched. Written as DNA, the CDR3 is TGTGCCACCAGCAGGTCCGGGACAGGGGGTCCCGGGGAGCTGTTTTTT. Amino acids: CATSRSGTGGPGELFF.

V is TRBV4-2 and J is TRBJ2-4, with a possible D match to TRBD2 (6 bases). V was cut by 0 bases and J by 7 bases, with 13 bases left in between. There are 15 residues in the CDR3. CDR1 and CDR2 from the germline V gene are LGHNA and YNFKEQ. The CDR3, as DNA: TGTGCCAGCAGCCAAGATTACGCGGGAACTAACATTCAGTACTTC. It is translated as CASSQDYAGTNIQYF.

The chain employs TRBV9 and TRBJ2-7; 10 bases line up with TRBD1. CDR3 length: 15 residues. V was pared by 4 bases and J by 2 bases, with 6 bases of the junction left unmatched. Germline V CDR1 and CDR2: SGDLS, YYNGEE. Here the CDR3 reads CASSPYGTGAYEQYF. The CDR3, as DNA: TGTGCCAGCAGCCCCTATGGGACAGGGGCCTACGAGCAGTACTTC. The complete variable domain, with remaining parts taken from reference TRBV9 and TRBJ2-7, reads DSGVTQTPKHLITATGQRVTLRCSPRSGDLSVYWYQQSLDQGLQFLIQYYNGEERAKGNILERFSAQQFPDLHSELNLSSLELGDSALYFCASSPYGTGAYEQYFGPGTRLTVT.

This clone was observed once. The chain employs TRBV7-2 and TRBJ1-1; TRBD1 might be the D (6 bases). CDR3 length: 13 residues. Germline V gene sequence: CDR1 SGHTA, CDR2 FQGNSA. The germline V and J ends were trimmed by 8 bases and 1 base, with 11 bases remaining between them. CDR3 DNA sequence: TGTGCCAGCTCCCAGGGGAGGAACACTGAAGCTTTCTTT. Translated: CASSQGRNTEAFF.

The J gene is TRBJ2-7, the V gene TRBV6-5, with D possibly TRBD1 on 5 matching bases. The CDR3 is 15 residues long. Germline assignment: CDR1 MNHEY and CDR2 SVGAGI. Trimming stripped 4 bases from V and 3 bases from J, with 16 bases between. The DNA of the CDR3 is TGTGCCAGCAGTTGGGCCGGGCAGGGCATCTACGAGCAGTACTTC. It encodes CASSWAGQGIYEQYF.

This chain joins TRBV11-2 and TRBJ2-5; D not resolved. V was trimmed by 5 bases and J by 5 bases, leaving 6 bases between them. Germline CDR1 and CDR2: SGHAT and FQNNGV. The CDR3 contains 11 residues. The CDR3 DNA is TGTGCCAGCAGCCCCCATGAGACCCAGTACTTC. Its translation is CASSPHETQYF.

The chain recombines TRBV28 with TRBJ1-2, with 9 bases matching TRBD1. This CDR3 spans 14 amino acids. Trimming removed 7 bases from V and 9 bases from J; junction bases left unmatched: 12. From germline, CDR1 is MDHEN and CDR2 SYDVKM. This CDR3 is CASTPPGQGSSYTF. CDR3 sequence (DNA): TGTGCCAGCACCCCACCGGGACAGGGTTCTAGCTACACCTTC.

The gene calls are TRBV5-1 and TRBJ2-1, with 8 positions matching TRBD2. The trim removed 0 bases at V and 9 bases at J, leaving 8 bases unmatched. The CDR3 spans 15 residues. CDR1 is SGHRS and CDR2 is YFSETQ in the germline V gene. CDR3 in DNA: TGCGCCAGCAGCTTGGGACTAGCGCCTTCCTCTGAGCAGTTCTTC. Translated, it gives CASSLGLAPSSEQFF.

The rearrangement joins TRBV5-1 to TRBJ2-5; TRBD1 matches 10 bases. V trimming: 4 bases; J trimming: 4 bases; junction bases outside the gene matches: 7. The CDR3 totals 15 residues. Germline V CDR1 and CDR2: SGHRS, YFSETQ. CDR3 in amino acids: CASSTTGGEGETQYF. The CDR3 coding sequence is TGCGCCAGCAGCACGACAGGGGGCGAGGGAGAGACCCAGTACTTC.

The chain combines TRBV5-8 with TRBJ2-7; no clear D gene. Trimming removed 0 bases from V and 3 bases from J, with 10 bases in between. CDR1 and CDR2 from the germline V gene are SGHTS and YDEGEE. This CDR3 has 14 residues. The chain's CDR3 is CASSLGWAYYEQYF. The CDR3 DNA reads TGTGCCAGCAGCTTGGGGTGGGCCTACTACGAGCAGTACTTC.

This clone was seen once. The chain recombines TRBV19 with TRBJ2-1, with 8 bases identical to TRBD1. V shed 4 bases and J 9 bases; nucleotides not matched to a gene: 17. In germline, CDR1 is LNHDA, CDR2 SQIVND (reference sequence). The CDR3 consists of 17 residues. The CDR3 DNA is TGTGCCAGTAGTACTCACGGTAGGCAGGGGGCCTCCAGTGAGCAGTTCTTC. Residues: CASSTHGRQGASSEQFF.

The chain links TRBV25-1 to TRBJ1-4, with TRBD1 identical over 10 bases. J lost 7 bases, V lost 4 bases, and 9 bases had no gene match. Germline CDR1 is MGHDK and CDR2 is SYGVNS. The CDR3 is 16 residues long. This chain's CDR3 is CASSVETTGGVEKLFF. CDR3 coding DNA: TGTGCCAGCAGTGTGGAGACGACAGGGGGCGTTGAAAAACTGTTTTTT.

CDR3 DNA: TGCGCCAGCAGCCCCTCCTGGACTGGGGGGGCAGATACGCAGTATTTT. This translates into CASSPSWTGGADTQYF. The chain has TRBV5-1 and TRBJ2-3; 7 bases map to TRBD2. The length of the CDR3 is 16 residues. With V trimmed by 4 bases and J by 4 bases, 12 bases remained unmatched. The germline CDR1 and CDR2 sequences are SGHRS and YFSETQ.